These T cell receptor beta chains were read from a single sample in a study of human T cells and chemical hapten exposure. One entry per CDR3 protein results from TCRdb running MiXCR on the RACE reads. The table shows 190,000 or so distinct CDR3 sequences, with more than 25% occurring only once. This material consisted of whole blood, taken in connection with sensitization to the hapten diphenylcyclopropenone (DPC). The receptor source for this set is a woman aged 30 to 39 with alopecia areata. Some clones in this sample may be carry-over from other donors' samples. The CDR3 runs from the conserved cysteine through the conserved F or W. Each record gives: D gene, J gene, V gene, CDR3 protein. The D gene is left open where the match is weak.

D gene: .
J gene: TRBJ1-1
V gene: TRBV4-3
CDR3 protein: CASSVGLGGLTEAFF

D gene: TRBD1
J gene: TRBJ2-7
V gene: TRBV9
CDR3 protein: CASSETGIFDEQYF

D gene: .
J gene: TRBJ2-7
V gene: TRBV2
CDR3 protein: CASGLAEYEQYF

D gene: .
J gene: TRBJ2-4
V gene: TRBV7-9
CDR3 protein: CASSLAVGGPKNIQYF

D gene: .
J gene: TRBJ2-3
V gene: TRBV10-3
CDR3 protein: CAISERSGTTDTQYF

D gene: .
J gene: TRBJ1-6
V gene: TRBV5-5
CDR3 protein: CASSYLGSPLHF

D gene: TRBD2
J gene: TRBJ2-7
V gene: TRBV6-5
CDR3 protein: CASRPGLAFGEQYF

D gene: .
J gene: TRBJ2-3
V gene: TRBV15
CDR3 protein: CATSKLVGDTQYF

D gene: .
J gene: TRBJ2-7
V gene: TRBV4-3
CDR3 protein: CASSQDSREYEQYF

D gene: .
J gene: TRBJ1-2
V gene: TRBV5-5
CDR3 protein: CASSTRISYGYTF

D gene: TRBD1
J gene: TRBJ1-1
V gene: TRBV10-3
CDR3 protein: CAISGTGAVTEAFF

D gene: .
J gene: TRBJ1-4
V gene: TRBV28
CDR3 protein: CASRLQVTNEKLFF

D gene: TRBD2
J gene: TRBJ2-3
V gene: TRBV3-1
CDR3 protein: CASSHAGTRTDTQYF

D gene: .
J gene: TRBJ1-1
V gene: TRBV4-1
CDR3 protein: CASSQVSQSGAEAFF

D gene: .
J gene: TRBJ1-5
V gene: TRBV20-1
CDR3 protein: CSAKGLWQPQHF

D gene: TRBD1
J gene: TRBJ1-4
V gene: TRBV4-1
CDR3 protein: CASSQVGQIDEKLFF

D gene: TRBD2
J gene: TRBJ2-1
V gene: TRBV2
CDR3 protein: CASRESSGSSYNEQFF

D gene: .
J gene: TRBJ1-5
V gene: TRBV5-1
CDR3 protein: CASSLGAGVEPQHF

D gene: .
J gene: TRBJ1-5
V gene: TRBV29-1
CDR3 protein: CSFQATSNQPQHF

D gene: .
J gene: TRBJ1-3
V gene: TRBV29-1
CDR3 protein: CSVRNGKGGNTIYF

D gene: TRBD2
J gene: TRBJ2-2
V gene: TRBV7-3
CDR3 protein: CASSPPGLGSGELFF

D gene: .
J gene: TRBJ2-1
V gene: TRBV24-1
CDR3 protein: CATSRQFYNEQFF

D gene: TRBD2
J gene: TRBJ2-4
V gene: TRBV6-2/TRBV6-3
CDR3 protein: CASKPWGGMLAKNIQYF

D gene: TRBD1
J gene: TRBJ2-1
V gene: TRBV20-1
CDR3 protein: CSARDRQGAGNEQFF

D gene: .
J gene: TRBJ1-1
V gene: TRBV7-2
CDR3 protein: CASSFLVRGNTEAFF

D gene: TRBD2
J gene: TRBJ2-1
V gene: TRBV14
CDR3 protein: CASSPRLANEQFF

D gene: .
J gene: TRBJ1-2
V gene: TRBV7-2
CDR3 protein: CASSLHPENYGYTF

D gene: .
J gene: TRBJ2-3
V gene: TRBV28
CDR3 protein: CASRFGPLSTDTQYF

D gene: .
J gene: TRBJ2-2
V gene: TRBV14
CDR3 protein: CASSHGQGWTGELFF

D gene: .
J gene: TRBJ2-2
V gene: TRBV5-1
CDR3 protein: CASSPRGRSDTGELFF

D gene: .
J gene: TRBJ1-2
V gene: TRBV29-1
CDR3 protein: CSVEDLRFYGYTF

D gene: .
J gene: TRBJ1-1
V gene: TRBV7-8
CDR3 protein: CASSFSEGTEAFF

D gene: .
J gene: TRBJ1-1
V gene: TRBV6-2/TRBV6-3
CDR3 protein: CASSMETEAFF

D gene: .
J gene: TRBJ2-5
V gene: TRBV7-6
CDR3 protein: CASSPLSETQYF

D gene: TRBD1
J gene: TRBJ1-4
V gene: TRBV29-1
CDR3 protein: CSARDRGLSNEKLFF

D gene: .
J gene: TRBJ1-2
V gene: TRBV7-8
CDR3 protein: CASSPRFADGYTF

D gene: .
J gene: TRBJ1-2
V gene: TRBV11-2
CDR3 protein: CASSLDRGRGYTF